This TCR beta chain was recorded in a study of blood T cells in healthy people across ages. General study results and limits: Naive CD4+ cells and diversity were both higher in long-lived donors than in aged donors.

Isolating PBMCs gave at least 7 million of these cells per sample. The length of the CDR3 is 13 residues. Trimming removed 5 bases at V and 10 bases at J, with 17 bases between. In regard to this clonotype: The antigen is not known.

A second 7 to 11 cycle PCR used barcoded and J-beta primers. Researchers report that each sample yielded at least 2.5 million CDR3-containing paired-end reads. MiXCR, run by TCRdb on the 5' RACE reads, gives a single entry per CDR3 protein. Of 1.5 million or so distinct CDR3 sequences listed, approximately 39% are singletons. Sequencing was performed on blood. This sequence was found in a woman aged 18-30 years in good health. The chain recombines TRBV12-3 or TRBV12-4 with TRBJ1-1, with a weak D call TRBD1 (6 bases). CDR3 DNA sequence: TGTGCCAGCAGTCCCAGGGGAGGATATGCAGCTTTCTTT. Encoded protein: CASSPRGGYAAFF.